The source of this TCR beta chain is a study of cytomegalovirus exposure and HLA in healthy donors. PCR amplification relied on 60 Vbeta primers (plus 13 Jbeta primers). The repertoire was sequenced with immunoSEQ multiplex PCR; TCRdb's copy has only in-frame clones and lacks some. The data hold 50,000 to 75,000 clones, with 75% to 85% observed a single time. General observations from the study: Rare sequences made up most TCRs, while some public TCRs were found in many donors. Indistinguishable V segments, including TRBV6-2 and TRBV6-3, were excluded.

Comments on this clone: Its specificity is not known.

CDR1 GTSNPN and CDR2 SVGIG come from the germline V gene (reference sequence). This CDR3 region has 11 residues. V lost 7 bases, J lost 1 base, and 7 bases lay in between. This TCR was recovered from a woman in her thirties or forties in good health and CMV-seronegative. Specimen: PBMCs. This sequence joins TRBV30 and TRBJ1-1; no clear D. The CDR3 bases are TGTGCCTCCGCAGGGAACACTGAAGCTTTCTTT. Residues: CASAGNTEAFF.